This T cell receptor beta chain was profiled in a study of sequential checkpoint blockade in melanoma. Across the whole study: Arm A got nivolumab then ipilimumab; arm B the reverse, 1:1. Each arm's sequence ended with maintenance nivolumab.

Described treatment: randomized to nivolumab then ipilimumab (arm A) or the reverse (arm B). Live CD3+CD8+ CD19− CD56− cells were sorted from PBMCs. The germline gives CDR1 SNHLY, CDR2 FYNNEI. There are 14 residues in the CDR3. V lost 8 bases and J lost 4; bases outside the gene matches: 10. The data were produced by immunoSEQ multiplex PCR, yet TCRdb's version contains in-frame clones alone and is incomplete. The data contain about 10,000 clones, about 80% of them seen just once; the ten biggest clones take up approximately 40%. The receptor was isolated from a human donor with melanoma. This sample comprised CD8+ T cells sorted from blood (inferred from file names), obtained from a patient given nivolumab and ipilimumab in sequence. This rearrangement joins TRBV2 to TRBJ1-2; 7 nucleotides agree with TRBD1. This chain's CDR3 is CASLEQGESYGYTF. The DNA of the CDR3 is TGTGCCAGCCTGGAGCAGGGGGAATCCTATGGCTACACCTTC.